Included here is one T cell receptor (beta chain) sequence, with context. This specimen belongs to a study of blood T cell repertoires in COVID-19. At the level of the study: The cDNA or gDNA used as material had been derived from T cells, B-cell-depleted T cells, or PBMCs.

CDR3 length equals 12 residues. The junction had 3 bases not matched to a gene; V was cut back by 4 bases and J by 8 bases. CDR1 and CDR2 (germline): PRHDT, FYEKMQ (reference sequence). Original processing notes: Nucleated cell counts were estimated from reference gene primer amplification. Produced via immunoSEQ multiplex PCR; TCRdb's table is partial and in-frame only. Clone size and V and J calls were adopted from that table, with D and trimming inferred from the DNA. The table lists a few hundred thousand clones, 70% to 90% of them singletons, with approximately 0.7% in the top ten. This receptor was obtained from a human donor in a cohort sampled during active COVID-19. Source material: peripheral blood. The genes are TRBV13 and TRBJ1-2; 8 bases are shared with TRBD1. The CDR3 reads CASSYRGNGYTF. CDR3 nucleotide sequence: TGTGCCAGCAGCTACAGGGGGAACGGCTACACCTTC. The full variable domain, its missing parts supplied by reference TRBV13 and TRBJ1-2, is AAGVIQSPRHLIKEKRETATLKCYPIPRHDTVYWYQQGPGQDPQFLISFYEKMQSDKGSIPDRFSAQQFSDYHSELNMSSLELGDSALYFCASSYRGNGYTFGSGTRLTVV.